A single sample gave rise to the 19 T cell receptor beta chains below, sequenced in a study of cytomegalovirus exposure and HLA in healthy donors. Measured with immunoSEQ multiplex PCR; TCRdb has only the in-frame clones, and not every one. The profile shows some 340,000 clones, around 87% of them singletons. Sequenced sample: PBMCs. All receptors come from a woman aged 25-40 years in good health and CMV-seropositive.

This chain links TRBV6-1 with TRBJ2-1; TRBD2 matches at 7 bases. The CDR3 spans 16 residues. After removal of 2 bases from V and 4 bases from J, the junction contained 8 bases not matched to a gene. CDR1 is MNHNS and CDR2 is SASEGT in the germline V gene. The CDR3, as DNA: TGTGCCAGCAGTGAATTTGTCGCGGGAGCTTACAATGAGCAGTTCTTC. Protein product: CASSEFVAGAYNEQFF.

The V and J genes are TRBV6-9 and TRBJ2-2; TRBD2 aligns across 7 bases. The CDR3 extends over 15 amino acids. The V gene's germline CDR1 is MNHGY and CDR2 SVAAGI. V gave up 4 bases and J gave up 3 bases; unmatched junction bases: 5. The CDR3 here is CASSWWGGYTGELFF. The CDR3 DNA reads as TGTGCCAGCAGTTGGTGGGGGGGGTACACCGGGGAGCTGTTTTTT.

The chain carries TRBV6-6 and TRBJ2-7, with D perhaps matching TRBD1 or TRBD2 (5 bases each). CDR3 length: 13 amino acids. Between the trimmed V and J ends, which lost 7 bases and 3 bases, there was a span of 13 bases. Germline V gene data show CDR1 as MNHNY and CDR2 as SVGAGI (reference sequence). The CDR3: CASTQGVNYEQYF. As DNA, the CDR3 is TGTGCCAGCACCCAGGGAGTAAACTACGAGCAGTACTTC.

This clone appeared a single time. J is TRBJ2-7 and V is TRBV7-2; the D gene is possibly TRBD2 (5 bases). Germline V gives CDR1 SGHTA, CDR2 FQGNSA. Trimming took off 1 base at V and 3 bases at J, with 10 bases between the two ends. The CDR3 runs to 14 residues. CDR3 sequence (DNA): TGTGCCAGCAGCTTAGAGCGGAAGAACTACGAGCAGTACTTC. Translating it yields CASSLERKNYEQYF. The whole variable domain, filled in from reference TRBV7-2 and TRBJ2-7, reads GAGVSQSPSNKVTEKGKDVELRCDPISGHTALYWYRQSLGQGLEFLIYFQGNSAPDKSGLPSDRFSAERTGGSVSTLTIQRTQQEDSAVYLCASSLERKNYEQYFGPGTRLTVT.

The gene calls are TRBV10-2 and TRBJ2-1, with D possibly being TRBD2 (6 bases). Germline V gene sequence: CDR1 WSHSY, CDR2 SAAADI. The length of the CDR3 is 14 residues. V was pared by 6 bases and J by 4 bases, with 13 bases between. In DNA, the CDR3 is TGCGCCAGCAGGTCGGGACTTTTATACAATGAGCAGTTCTTC. It encodes CASRSGLLYNEQFF.

The chain employs TRBV7-9 and TRBJ2-5; no clear D. Germline-derived CDR1 and CDR2 are SEHNR and FQNEAQ (reference sequence). The CDR3 contains 13 residues. V was shortened by 5 bases and J by 6 bases, with 13 bases between the two germline ends. The CDR3 DNA reads as TGTGCCAGCAGCCCTATTCTGAGGCAGACCCAGTACTTC. It encodes CASSPILRQTQYF. Looking up the rest from reference TRBV7-9 and TRBJ2-5 gives the full variable domain: DTGVSQNPRHKITKRGQNVTFRCDPISEHNRLYWYRQTLGQGPEFLTYFQNEAQLEKSRLLSDRFSAERPKGSFSTLEIQRTEQGDSAMYLCASSPILRQTQYFGPGTRLLVL.

V and J are TRBV19 and TRBJ2-1, with D possibly being TRBD1 or TRBD2 (6 bases each). The V gene's germline CDR1 is LNHDA and CDR2 SQIVND (reference sequence). The CDR3 consists of 15 residues. Deletions cut 7 bases from V and 0 bases from J, with 13 bases between. CDR3 DNA: TGTGCCAGTACCCCGGGGGCTAGCTCCTACAATGAGCAGTTCTTC. Protein: CASTPGASSYNEQFF. Complete variable domain (other parts from reference TRBV19 and TRBJ2-1): DGGITQSPKYLFRKEGQNVTLSCEQNLNHDAMYWYRQDPGQGLRLIYYSQIVNDFQKGDIAEGYSVSREKKESFPLTVTSAQKNPTAFYLCASTPGASSYNEQFFGPGTRLTVL.

This sequence joins TRBV6-1 and TRBJ1-4; unclear D gene. The V gene lost 0 bases and the J gene lost 8 bases, with 10 bases spanning the gap. This CDR3 contains 14 residues. Per germline, CDR1 MNHNS and CDR2 SASEGT. CDR3 sequence (DNA): TGTGCCAGCAGTGAAGCTAGGGAGGACGAAAAACTGTTTTTT. This gives the protein CASSEAREDEKLFF.

This clone was detected a few times. The chain couples TRBV27 to TRBJ2-2; D uncertain. This CDR3 contains 12 residues. V was trimmed by 3 bases and J by 6 bases, leaving 5 bases between them. Germline CDR1 reads MNHEY; CDR2 reads SMNVEV (reference sequence). CDR3 loop: CASSFNAGELFF. Here the CDR3 DNA reads TGTGCCAGCAGTTTCAATGCCGGGGAGCTGTTTTTT.

V usage is TRBV4-3 and J usage is TRBJ1-2, with TRBD1 matching over 7 bases. V gave up 1 base and J gave up 4 bases; unmatched junction bases: 6. The germline V gene encodes CDR1 LGHNA and CDR2 YSLEER. The CDR3 spans 15 residues. CDR3 sequence reads: CASSQVSGGSYGYTF. Here the CDR3 DNA reads TGCGCCAGCAGCCAAGTCTCAGGGGGGTCCTATGGCTACACCTTC.

The chain couples TRBV29-1 to TRBJ2-1, with 8 bases fitting TRBD1. The trim removed 4 bases at V and 4 bases at J, leaving 9 bases unmatched. The CDR3 runs to 15 residues. Germline CDR1 is SQVTM and CDR2 is ANQGSEA. CDR3 protein: CSVAGAGGLYNEQFF. CDR3 nucleotide sequence: TGCAGCGTTGCGGGGGCAGGGGGCCTATACAATGAGCAGTTCTTC.

CDR3 nucleotide sequence: TGTGCCAGCAGCTTAGGGCTAGCGGGGTCTTACGAGCAGTACTTC. Residues: CASSLGLAGSYEQYF. This chain uses TRBV7-9 with TRBJ2-7, with 9 bases matching TRBD2. From germline, CDR1 is SEHNR and CDR2 FQNEAQ (reference sequence). The length of the CDR3 is 15 residues. The trim removed 1 base at V and 4 bases at J, leaving 5 bases unmatched.

The chain uses TRBV7-9 and TRBJ2-2, with D possibly TRBD2 on 6 matching bases. With 1 base removed from V and 3 bases from J, the gap between germline ends came to 9 bases. This CDR3 is 15 amino acids long. Looked up from germline, CDR1 is SEHNR and CDR2 is FQNEAQ (reference sequence). The CDR3 region has the DNA TGTGCCAGCAGCTTAGGTTCGGGGGACACCGGGGAGCTGTTTTTT. Residues: CASSLGSGDTGELFF. Full variable domain (missing parts from reference TRBV7-9 and TRBJ2-2): DTGVSQNPRHKITKRGQNVTFRCDPISEHNRLYWYRQTLGQGPEFLTYFQNEAQLEKSRLLSDRFSAERPKGSFSTLEIQRTEQGDSAMYLCASSLGSGDTGELFFGEGSRLTVL.

The chain recombines TRBV28 with TRBJ2-5, with 12 bases that match TRBD2. Germline CDR1 and CDR2: MDHEN and SYDVKM. CDR3 length: 16 amino acids. Trimming cost V 5 bases and J 1 base; bases outside gene matches: 5. The CDR3 DNA sequence: TGTGCCAGCAGTCAGACTAGCGGGAGAACCCAAGAGACCCAGTACTTC. Its protein is CASSQTSGRTQETQYF.

The V and J genes are TRBV4-1 and TRBJ1-3, with 7 bases aligning to TRBD1. The CDR3 length is 17 residues. Germline V gene data show CDR1 as MGHRA and CDR2 as YSYEKL. V dropped 8 bases and J dropped 0; count of bases not matched to a gene: 13. The DNA for the CDR3 is TGCGCCAGCCGACAAGGATTAGGGACAGACTCTGGAAACACCATATATTTT. Translated: CASRQGLGTDSGNTIYF.

Regarding this clone: The sample has other DNA sequences that encode this CDR3 too. The chain has TRBV7-2 and TRBJ2-7, with D perhaps given as TRBD1 or TRBD2 (5 bases each). The CDR3 totals 14 residues. Trimming left V 1 base short and J 3 bases short, with 10 bases between. Looked up from germline, CDR1 is SGHTA and CDR2 is FQGNSA. The DNA of the CDR3 is TGTGCCAGCAGCTTAGGGGGGTCTCTCTACGAGCAGTACTTC. Amino acids: CASSLGGSLYEQYF.

The chain employs TRBV5-6 and TRBJ2-3; 12 positions agree with TRBD2. This CDR3 is built from 15 residues. Germline V CDR1 and CDR2: SGHDT, YYEEEE. V dropped 1 base and J dropped 6; count of bases not matched to a gene: 3. The CDR3 here is CASSLPSGGADTQYF. The DNA for the CDR3 is TGTGCCAGCAGCTTGCCTAGCGGGGGGGCGGATACGCAGTATTTT.

The V and J genes are TRBV9 and TRBJ1-3; D ambiguous. Looked up from germline, CDR1 is SGDLS and CDR2 is YYNGEE. The CDR3 is 15 residues long. V lost 0 bases and J lost 2, with 9 bases in between. Here the CDR3 DNA reads TGTGCCAGCAGCGTAGGTGGTGTTACTGGAAACACCATATATTTT. This translates into CASSVGGVTGNTIYF.

J is TRBJ1-2 and V is TRBV4-2, with 7 bases that match TRBD1. J was trimmed by 8 bases and V by 3 bases; bases with no gene match: 3. Looked up from germline, CDR1 is LGHNA and CDR2 is YNFKEQ. The CDR3 spans 12 residues. CDR3 loop: CASSQTGRGYTF. In DNA, the CDR3 is TGTGCCAGCAGCCAGACAGGGCGAGGCTACACCTTC.